One sample yielded the 10 T cell receptor beta chains listed below, sequenced in a study of blood T cell repertoires in COVID-19. The data were produced by immunoSEQ multiplex PCR, yet TCRdb's version contains in-frame clones alone and is incomplete. The sample includes fewer than 300,000 clones, about nine tenths of them seen just once. The sequencing sample was made of PBMCs or T cells enriched from blood (not recorded which). All receptors come from a woman under 40 who had recovered from COVID-19.

V is TRBV3-1 (or the pseudogene TRBV3-2) and J is TRBJ2-7; D unclear. Germline loops: CDR1 LGHDT, CDR2 YNNKEL (reference sequence). Trimming removed 4 bases from V and 0 bases from J, with 4 bases in between. CDR3 length: 12 residues. The CDR3 loop reads CASSRSSYEQYF. The CDR3 bases are TGTGCCAGCAGCCGGAGCTCCTACGAGCAGTACTTC.

The chain has TRBV6-5 and TRBJ1-2; D possibly corresponds to TRBD1 (5 bases). The CDR3 extends over 13 amino acids. V was cut by 2 bases and J by 8 bases, with 12 bases left in between. Per the germline V gene, CDR1 is MNHEY and CDR2 is SVGAGI. The CDR3 DNA sequence: TGTGCCAGCAGTTACAGGCAGGGAGGGGGCTACACCTTC. As protein: CASSYRQGGGYTF.

The DNA for the CDR3 is TGTGCCACCAGTGATTCCGGGACAGGGGCCCTCTTAACCCAGTACTTC. Translating gives CATSDSGTGALLTQYF. The chain joins TRBV24-1 to TRBJ2-5, with 10 bases that match TRBD1. V gave up 2 bases and J gave up 8 bases; unmatched junction bases: 10. The germline V gene encodes CDR1 KGHDR and CDR2 SFDVKD. This CDR3 is 16 amino acids long.

The gene calls are TRBV13 and TRBJ2-2; 9 bases map to TRBD1. Germline values: CDR1 PRHDT, CDR2 FYEKMQ (reference sequence). CDR3 size: 17 residues. The trim removed 5 bases at V and 6 bases at J, leaving 13 bases unmatched. CDR3 coding DNA: TGTGCCAGCAGCCAGATCACAGGGGGCTCGCGAGCCGGGGAGCTGTTTTTT. Its protein is CASSQITGGSRAGELFF.

This chain uses TRBV6-5 with TRBJ2-3, with TRBD2 as a possible D gene (5 bases). CDR3 size: 15 residues. Per germline, CDR1 MNHEY and CDR2 SVGAGI. Trimming left V 10 bases short and J 2 bases short, with 19 bases between. The CDR3, as DNA: TGTGCCACCAAGGGCGGGCCGGGGAACACAGATACGCAGTATTTT. Its translation: CATKGGPGNTDTQYF.

The genes are TRBV5-1 and TRBJ2-7; 8 bases are shared with TRBD1. CDR3 length: 13 residues. The V segment lost 8 bases and the J segment 2 bases; nucleotides outside the gene matches: 6. Looked up from germline, CDR1 is SGHRS and CDR2 is YFSETQ. CDR3 coding DNA: TGCGCCAGTCGGACAGGGCAACCCTACGAGCAGTACTTC. This translates into CASRTGQPYEQYF.

The chain has TRBV10-3 and TRBJ1-5, with a possible D match to TRBD1 (6 bases). Germline V CDR1 and CDR2: ENHRY, SYGVKD. CDR3 length: 14 amino acids. V lost 3 bases and J lost 5, with 11 bases in between. The CDR3 here is CAISDPRGYQPQHF. DNA for the CDR3: TGTGCCATCAGTGACCCCAGGGGATATCAGCCCCAGCATTTT.

V is TRBV27 and J is TRBJ2-5; 12 bases agree with TRBD2. V shed 5 bases, J shed 2 bases, and the junction held 6 bases outside the gene matches. Germline CDR1 is MNHEY and CDR2 is SMNVEV (reference sequence). The CDR3 covers 16 residues. The CDR3 protein is CASSPRTSGTQETQYF. The CDR3 coding sequence is TGTGCCAGCAGTCCCAGGACTAGCGGGACACAAGAGACCCAGTACTTC.

The gene calls are TRBV7-9 and TRBJ2-1; TRBD1 is a possible D gene (6 bases). CDR1 is SEHNR, CDR2 FQNEAQ, per germline (reference sequence). The CDR3 is 16 amino acids. V was shortened by 0 bases and J by 6 bases, with 15 bases between the two germline ends. CDR3: CASSLALRGLFNEQFF. The CDR3 DNA is TGTGCCAGCAGCTTAGCACTCAGGGGTTTGTTCAATGAGCAGTTCTTC.

The rearrangement uses TRBV28 and TRBJ2-1; D unclear. The CDR3 spans 12 residues. Germline CDR1 reads MDHEN; CDR2 reads SYDVKM. V gave up 1 base and J gave up 5 bases, with 3 bases separating them. Written as DNA, the CDR3 is TGTGCCAGCAGTTTATCGGACAATGAGCAGTTCTTC. It codes for CASSLSDNEQFF.